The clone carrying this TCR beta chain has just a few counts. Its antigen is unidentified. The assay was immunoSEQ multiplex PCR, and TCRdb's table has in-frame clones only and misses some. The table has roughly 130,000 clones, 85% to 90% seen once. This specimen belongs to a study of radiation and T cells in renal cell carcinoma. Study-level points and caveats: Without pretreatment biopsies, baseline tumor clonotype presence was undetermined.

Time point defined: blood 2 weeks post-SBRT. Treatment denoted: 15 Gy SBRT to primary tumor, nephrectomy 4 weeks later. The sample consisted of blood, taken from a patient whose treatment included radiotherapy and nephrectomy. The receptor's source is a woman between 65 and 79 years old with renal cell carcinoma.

CDR3 nucleotides: TGTGCCAGCAGCAGATTCAGGGTCGATGGGAACACTGAAGCTTTCTTT. It codes for CASSRFRVDGNTEAFF. The chain combines TRBV9 with TRBJ1-1; D may be TRBD1 (5 bases). The germline V gene has CDR1 SGDLS and CDR2 YYNGEE. Trimming shortened V by 4 bases and J by 1 base, and 17 bases separated the two germline ends. The CDR3 totals 16 residues.